A single sample is the source of the 6 T cell receptor beta chains below, sequenced in a study of T cell changes during pregnancy in multiple sclerosis. Only in-frame clones appear in the TCRdb table, and some are missing; sequencing was by immunoSEQ multiplex PCR. The sample gives roughly 64,000 clones, around 90% of which show up once; roughly 1.5% is in the top ten. Sequences were derived from peripheral blood, sampled in the second trimester of pregnancy. These TCRs come from a female donor with multiple sclerosis, enrolled in a pregnancy study.

The chain joins TRBV5-1 to TRBJ2-3; TRBD2 agrees at 16 bases. V shed 5 bases and J 3 bases; nucleotides not matched to a gene: 9. Germline-derived CDR1 and CDR2 are SGHRS and YFSETQ. This CDR3 spans 18 amino acids. The CDR3 spells CASRPGTSGRAPTDTQYF. For the CDR3, the DNA is TGCGCCAGCAGGCCCGGGACTAGCGGGAGGGCACCGACAGATACGCAGTATTTT.

The CDR3 DNA is TGTGCCAGCTCACCAATTAGTGGAAACACCATATATTTT. Translation gives CASSPISGNTIYF. The chain is built from TRBV18 and TRBJ1-3; D remains unclear. Germline V gene data show CDR1 as KGHSH and CDR2 as LQKENI. Between the trimmed V and J ends, which lost 2 bases and 3 bases, there was a span of 5 bases. The CDR3 length is 13 residues.

This chain joins TRBV5-1 and TRBJ2-6, with TRBD1 matching 9 bases. V lost 4 bases, J lost 3 bases, and 14 bases stayed unmatched. Germline V CDR1 and CDR2: SGHRS, YFSETQ. The CDR3 loop spans 19 amino acids. The CDR3 bases are TGCGCCAGCAGCCTGACCCCATTACAGGGGGCGGTTGGGGCCAACGTCCTGACTTTC. It is translated as CASSLTPLQGAVGANVLTF.

This clone was counted a single time. The V and J genes are TRBV19 and TRBJ1-2; weak D call: TRBD1 (5 bases). V lost 0 bases to trimming and J lost 6 bases, with 17 bases between them. The CDR3 is 16 residues long. From germline, CDR1 is LNHDA and CDR2 SQIVND (reference sequence). The DNA for the CDR3 is TGTGCCAGTAGTATAGATCTTGCGGGGCGTGAGGATGGCTACACCTTC. Its protein product is CASSIDLAGREDGYTF.

This clone appeared a single time. The chain is built from TRBV28 and TRBJ1-2, with D tentatively TRBD1 (6 bases). In germline, CDR1 is MDHEN, CDR2 SYDVKM. Trimming left V 8 bases short and J 4 bases short, with 11 bases between. The CDR3 covers 12 residues. CDR3 bases: TGTGCCAGCCAGACAGGCCTCTATGGCTACACCTTC. Its translation: CASQTGLYGYTF.

This clone was recorded once. The gene calls are TRBV27 and TRBJ2-3, with TRBD1 identical over 8 bases. The CDR3 runs 17 residues. Trimming removed 5 bases from V and 5 bases from J; junction bases left unmatched: 15. Germline V gives CDR1 MNHEY, CDR2 SMNVEV (reference sequence). The CDR3 sequence: CASSLISSGTGGDTQYF. In nucleotides, the CDR3 is TGTGCCAGCAGTCTAATCTCATCCGGGACAGGAGGAGATACGCAGTATTTT.